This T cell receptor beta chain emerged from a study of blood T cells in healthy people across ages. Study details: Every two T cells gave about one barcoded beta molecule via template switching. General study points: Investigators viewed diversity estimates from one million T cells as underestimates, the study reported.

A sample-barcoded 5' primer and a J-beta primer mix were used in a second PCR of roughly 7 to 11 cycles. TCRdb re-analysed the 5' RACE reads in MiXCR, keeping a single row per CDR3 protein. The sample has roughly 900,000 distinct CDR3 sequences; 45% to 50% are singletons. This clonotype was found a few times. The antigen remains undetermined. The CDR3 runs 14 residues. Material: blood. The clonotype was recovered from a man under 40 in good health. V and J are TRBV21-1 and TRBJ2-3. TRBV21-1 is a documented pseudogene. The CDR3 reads CASTERPCWDTQYF. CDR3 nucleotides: TGTGCCAGCACTGAAAGACCTTGTTGGGATACGCAGTATTTT.